The present TCR beta chain was sequenced within a study of T-cell reconstitution after alpha-beta-depleted transplantation in children. Germline CDR1 MDHEN, CDR2 SYDVKM. V shed 6 bases, J shed 7 bases, and the junction held 12 bases outside the gene matches. The CDR3 extends over 16 amino acids. The library targeted TCRbeta and was prepared with unique molecular identifiers. TCRdb fed the PCR reads into MiXCR, producing one record per CDR3 protein. The sample lists about 340,000 distinct CDR3 sequences, 9% to 12% seen once, with less than 2.5% in the top ten. The sequence was obtained from a human donor who donated a stem cell graft to a child with acute lymphoblastic leukemia. The chain links TRBV28 to TRBJ2-1, with 10 bases lining up with TRBD2. Sequences were derived from PBMCs from the stem cell graft donor, sampled from the stem cell graft. The CDR3 DNA reads as TGTGCCAGCAGGCCAAGGGCTAGCGGGAGACGTAATGAGCAGTTCTTC. This translates into CASRPRASGRRNEQFF.